These 31 T cell receptor beta chains share one sample of origin, sequenced in a study of stem cell transplantation in POMP-related autoinflammatory disease. This table comes from immunoSEQ multiplex PCR, and its TCRdb copy is limited to in-frame clones, with some not included. This table has some 9,900 clones, about four fifths appearing once. The sample in question was CD4+ T cells from PBMCs, obtained after stem cell transplantation. The receptor set was obtained from a human patient with POMP-related autoinflammation and immune dysregulation (PRAID). A share of the T cells may be of graft donor origin.

The V gene is TRBV5-1, the J gene TRBJ2-5; no clear D. The CDR3 has 15 residues. Trimming took off 0 bases at V and 5 bases at J, with 14 bases between the two ends. The germline gives CDR1 SGHRS, CDR2 YFSETQ. The CDR3 protein is CASSLELKHWETQYF. DNA of the CDR3: TGCGCCAGCAGCTTGGAACTTAAACATTGGGAGACCCAGTACTTC.

In this sample, this clone turned up a few times. The J gene is TRBJ1-5, the V gene TRBV7-8; D is undetermined. Per germline, CDR1 SGHVS and CDR2 FQNEAQ. Trimming took off 0 bases at V and 5 bases at J, with 8 bases between the two ends. This CDR3 contains 14 residues. The CDR3 DNA follows: TGTGCCAGCAGCTTAGCCAATTTTGATCAGCCCCAGCATTTT. Translated: CASSLANFDQPQHF.

This rearrangement joins TRBV5-1 to TRBJ1-1, with D uncertain. CDR1 and CDR2 (germline): SGHRS, YFSETQ. The CDR3 runs to 18 residues. The V and J ends lost 4 bases and 4 bases respectively, with 26 bases between them. The CDR3 loop reads CASSHQRPEGGTGTEAFF. CDR3 nucleotides: TGCGCCAGCAGCCACCAACGACCAGAGGGTGGAACGGGCACTGAAGCTTTCTTT.

The V gene is TRBV11-2, the J gene TRBJ1-1; no clear D gene. The germline CDR1 and CDR2 sequences are SGHAT and FQNNGV. CDR3 size: 14 residues. Between the trimmed V and J ends, which lost 1 base and 1 base, there was a span of 7 bases. CDR3 sequence (DNA): TGTGCCAGCAGCTTAGCCCCAAGGAACACTGAAGCTTTCTTT. This encodes CASSLAPRNTEAFF.

This clone was counted between two and nine times. The chain uses TRBV19 and TRBJ2-2, with 13 bases aligning to TRBD2. V trimming: 2 bases; J trimming: 6 bases; junction bases outside the gene matches: 6. This CDR3 is built from 17 residues. The germline V gene has CDR1 LNHDA and CDR2 SQIVND (reference sequence). CDR3 sequence (DNA): TGTGCCAGTAGTATACGACTAGCGGGAGGAAAGGCCGGGGAGCTGTTTTTT. The encoded protein is CASSIRLAGGKAGELFF.

The DNA of the CDR3 is TGTGCCAGCAGTGAAGGGCAGATCAGCAATCAGCCCCAGCATTTT. It specifies CASSEGQISNQPQHF. The genes are TRBV2 and TRBJ1-5, with unresolved D. Germline lookup yields CDR1 SNHLY and CDR2 FYNNEI. The CDR3 runs 15 residues. The V end lost 1 base, the J end lost 1 base, and 8 bases lay between the germline ends. The entire variable domain, with the rest obtained from reference TRBV2 and TRBJ1-5, is as follows: EPEVTQTPSHQVTQMGQEVILRCVPISNHLYFYWYRQILGQKVEFLVSFYNNEISEKSEIFDDQFSVERPDGSNFTLKIRSTKLEDSAMYFCASSEGQISNQPQHFGDGTRLSIL.

The V gene is TRBV6-2 or TRBV6-3, the J gene TRBJ2-7; possibly TRBD1 for D (6 bases). Per the germline V gene, CDR1 is MNHEY and CDR2 is SVGEGT. V lost 6 bases, J lost 2 bases, and 14 bases lay in between. The CDR3 spans 14 residues. The CDR3 region is CASSYVTGAYEQYF. DNA for the CDR3: TGTGCCAGCAGCTATGTGACAGGTGCCTACGAGCAGTACTTC.

V gene TRBV19 combines with J gene TRBJ2-7, with 9 bases lining up with TRBD2. This CDR3 is built from 16 residues. The germline V gene encodes CDR1 LNHDA and CDR2 SQIVND (reference sequence). With V trimmed by 3 bases and J by 6 bases, 12 bases remained unmatched. CDR3 DNA: TGTGCCAGTAGTATGATGGGAGTAGCGGGAGCGGGCGAGCAGTACTTC. This translates into CASSMMGVAGAGEQYF.

This chain connects TRBV11-1 to TRBJ2-1, with 8 bases lining up with TRBD1. From germline, CDR1 is SGHAT and CDR2 FQDESV (reference sequence). V lost 5 bases and J lost 5; bases outside the gene matches: 8. There are 15 residues in the CDR3. DNA for the CDR3: TGTGCCAGCAGCCTAGGGACAGGTCACGACAATGAGCAGTTCTTC. Amino acids: CASSLGTGHDNEQFF.

V gene TRBV7-9 combines with J gene TRBJ1-5; TRBD1 matches 7 bases. CDR3 length equals 14 residues. Germline loops: CDR1 SEHNR, CDR2 FQNEAQ (reference sequence). The ends lost 3 bases at V and 7 bases at J; junction bases unmatched: 6. The CDR3 is CASSLGGGGQPQHF. CDR3 nucleotides: TGTGCCAGCAGCTTGGGAGGGGGCGGACAGCCCCAGCATTTT.

V usage is TRBV7-9 and J usage is TRBJ2-3; D unresolved. With 1 base removed from V and 5 bases from J, the gap between germline ends came to 4 bases. This CDR3 region has 12 residues. Per the germline V gene, CDR1 is SEHNR and CDR2 is FQNEAQ (reference sequence). For the CDR3, the DNA is TGTGCCAGCAGCTTAGAATTAGATACGCAGTATTTT. It yields the protein CASSLELDTQYF.

This chain connects TRBV12-3 or TRBV12-4 to TRBJ1-5; 7 bases are shared with TRBD1. V shed 7 bases, J shed 3 bases, and the junction held 3 bases outside the gene matches. The CDR3 has 13 residues. CDR3: CASKDRANQPQHF. Here the CDR3 DNA reads TGTGCCAGCAAAGACAGGGCCAATCAGCCCCAGCATTTT.

This chain connects TRBV6-5 to TRBJ1-5; 9 bases match TRBD1. This CDR3 is built from 15 residues. Trimming removed 7 bases from V and 3 bases from J; junction bases left unmatched: 7. Germline values: CDR1 MNHEY, CDR2 SVGAGI. CDR3 protein: CASTGQGRVNQPQHF. The CDR3, as DNA: TGTGCCAGCACAGGACAGGGGAGGGTCAATCAGCCCCAGCATTTT.

For the CDR3, the DNA is TGTGCCTGGAGCCCGAGGGGGGGTGAGCAGTTCTTC. As protein: CAWSPRGGEQFF. The chain combines TRBV30 with TRBJ2-1; TRBD2 is a possible D gene (7 bases). V lost 3 bases and J lost 9, with 12 bases in between. The CDR3 is 12 residues long. Germline lookup yields CDR1 GTSNPN and CDR2 SVGIG (reference sequence).

DNA of the CDR3: TGCAGCGTAAAACACGGGCAGGGGCAGCCCCAGCATTTT. It specifies CSVKHGQGQPQHF. This chain connects TRBV29-1 to TRBJ1-5, with D maybe TRBD1 (6 bases). Germline assignment: CDR1 SQVTM and CDR2 ANQGSEA. Trimming left V 6 bases short and J 7 bases short, with 16 bases between. The CDR3 extends over 13 amino acids.

The chain links TRBV5-1 to TRBJ1-5, with D possibly being TRBD1 (5 bases). Trimming removed 4 bases at V and 6 bases at J, with 11 bases between. This CDR3 contains 13 residues. Germline CDR1 reads SGHRS; CDR2 reads YFSETQ. The CDR3 loop reads CASSLWGTQPQHF. As DNA, the CDR3 is TGCGCCAGCAGCCTTTGGGGGACTCAGCCCCAGCATTTT.

The chain links TRBV5-1 to TRBJ1-4; D possibly corresponds to TRBD1 (6 bases). The CDR3 extends over 20 amino acids. Trimming pared 4 bases from V and 7 bases from J, leaving 32 bases between. Germline assignment: CDR1 SGHRS and CDR2 YFSETQ. CDR3 bases: TGCGCCAGCAGCACCTCTAGGGGGGCAGGGGATCCGAGTAGAGGTGAAAAACTGTTTTTT. As protein: CASSTSRGAGDPSRGEKLFF.

This sequence joins TRBV18 and TRBJ2-1, with 8 bases identical to TRBD2. With V trimmed by 3 bases and J by 8 bases, 6 bases remained unmatched. Germline V gene lookup returns CDR1 KGHSH and CDR2 LQKENI. This CDR3 spans 14 amino acids. CDR3 protein: CASSPWTSIDEQFF. CDR3 in DNA: TGTGCCAGCTCACCGTGGACTAGCATCGATGAGCAGTTCTTC. The entire variable domain, with the rest obtained from reference TRBV18 and TRBJ2-1, is as follows: NAGVMQNPRHLVRRRGQEARLRCSPMKGHSHVYWYRQLPEEGLKFMVYLQKENIIDESGMPKERFSAEFPKEGPSILRIQQVVRGDSAAYFCASSPWTSIDEQFFGPGTRLTVL.

The table lists this clone with a few counts. This chain's CDR3 is CASSPSGPAGRAFF. Written as DNA, the CDR3 is TGTGCCAGCAGTCCCTCAGGCCCGGCCGGGCGAGCTTTCTTT. The chain links TRBV6-5 to TRBJ1-1; D gene uncertain. Germline assignment: CDR1 MNHEY and CDR2 SVGAGI. The CDR3 runs to 14 residues. The V end was cut by 5 bases, the J end by 10 bases, with 20 bases between.

The chain has TRBV19 and TRBJ1-2; D call uncertain. This CDR3 is built from 13 residues. V gave up 2 bases and J gave up 2 bases, with 6 bases separating them. Germline-derived CDR1 and CDR2 are LNHDA and SQIVND (reference sequence). CDR3 amino acids: CASSIKINYGYTF. The DNA of the CDR3 is TGTGCCAGTAGTATAAAGATAAACTATGGCTACACCTTC.

The rearrangement uses TRBV19 and TRBJ1-1, with TRBD1 matching 10 bases. With 3 bases clipped from V and 4 bases from J, the junction kept 5 bases outside the gene matches. The CDR3 consists of 15 residues. The germline CDR1 and CDR2 sequences are LNHDA and SQIVND (reference sequence). CDR3 protein: CASSIRQGASTEAFF. The CDR3 DNA reads as TGTGCCAGTAGTATTAGACAGGGGGCGAGCACTGAAGCTTTCTTT.

The J gene is TRBJ1-4, the V gene TRBV9; 9 bases agree with TRBD1. Germline CDR1 SGDLS, CDR2 YYNGEE. The V gene end was trimmed by 3 bases and the J gene end by 6 bases; junction bases not matched to a gene: 6. The CDR3 covers 15 residues. The CDR3 sequence: CASSAHRGQDEKLFF. CDR3 DNA sequence: TGTGCCAGCAGCGCTCACAGGGGGCAAGATGAAAAACTGTTTTTT.

This chain uses TRBV7-3 with TRBJ2-1; maybe TRBD2 (6 bases). CDR3 length equals 16 residues. Germline V gene sequence: CDR1 SGHTA, CDR2 FQGTGA. V gave up 2 bases and J gave up 4 bases, with 15 bases separating them. DNA for the CDR3: TGTGCCAGCAGCTTATCAGGTCGGAGGGGTTACAATGAGCAGTTCTTC. This translates into CASSLSGRRGYNEQFF. The entire variable domain, with the rest obtained from reference TRBV7-3 and TRBJ2-1, is as follows: GAGVSQTPSNKVTEKGKYVELRCDPISGHTALYWYRQSLGQGPEFLIYFQGTGAADDSGLPNDRFFAVRPEGSVSTLKIQRTERGDSAVYLCASSLSGRRGYNEQFFGPGTRLTVL.

This clone has a handful of counts. The chain is built from TRBV28 and TRBJ1-4; D not resolved. Germline CDR1 MDHEN, CDR2 SYDVKM. V was cut by 5 bases and J by 0 bases, with 4 bases left in between. This CDR3 has 13 amino acids. The CDR3 is CASSRTTNEKLFF. CDR3 nucleotide sequence: TGTGCCAGCAGTAGAACAACTAATGAAAAACTGTTTTTT.

The rearrangement joins TRBV27 to TRBJ2-3, with 9 bases that match TRBD2. The germline V gene encodes CDR1 MNHEY and CDR2 SMNVEV (reference sequence). V was clipped by 5 bases and J by 2 bases; unmatched bases: 8. There are 16 residues in the CDR3. Here the CDR3 reads CASSPLAGGSTDTQYF. The CDR3 nucleotides read TGTGCCAGCAGTCCCCTTGCGGGAGGGTCCACAGATACGCAGTATTTT.

The rearrangement links TRBV30 to TRBJ1-1; a possible D gene is TRBD1 (6 bases). The germline V gene encodes CDR1 GTSNPN and CDR2 SVGIG (reference sequence). The V end lost 1 base, the J end lost 1 base, and 13 bases lay between the germline ends. The CDR3 is 15 residues long. The CDR3: CAWSGGAPTNTEAFF. In DNA, the CDR3 is TGTGCCTGGAGTGGGGGGGCGCCTACGAACACTGAAGCTTTCTTT.

The rearrangement joins TRBV18 to TRBJ1-5, with 7 bases lining up with TRBD1. Germline CDR1 and CDR2: KGHSH and LQKENI. The CDR3 spans 16 residues. The V gene end was trimmed by 6 bases and the J gene end by 0 bases; junction bases not matched to a gene: 8. The CDR3 nucleotides read TGTGCCAGCTCTCAGGGGGGGGCATATAGCAATCAGCCCCAGCATTTT. Translated, it gives CASSQGGAYSNQPQHF.

CDR3 in DNA: TGTGCCAGCAGTTACGGGACAGGGGCTCAGCCCCAGCATTTT. This translates into CASSYGTGAQPQHF. V usage is TRBV6-5 and J usage is TRBJ1-5, with 10 bases aligning to TRBD1. Trimming took 2 bases from V and 6 from J; bases not matched to a gene: 1. This CDR3 contains 14 residues. Germline-derived CDR1 and CDR2 are MNHEY and SVGAGI.

This clone was counted a few times. J is TRBJ2-1 and V is TRBV5-1; a weak D match, TRBD2 (6 bases). The germline V gene has CDR1 SGHRS and CDR2 YFSETQ. The CDR3 runs 15 residues. V dropped 4 bases and J dropped 10 bases, with 21 bases sitting between them. The CDR3 DNA reads TGCGCCAGCAGCCTCTGGACTAACCCTGCTATCGAGCAGTTCTTC. This sequence encodes CASSLWTNPAIEQFF.

The rearrangement links TRBV6-2 or TRBV6-3 to TRBJ1-4; the D gene is possibly TRBD1 (5 bases). Trimming took 1 base from V and 8 from J, leaving 14 bases between them. Germline V CDR1 and CDR2: MNHEY, SVGEGT. The CDR3 contains 15 residues. This CDR3 reads CASSYLGPPREKLFF. As DNA, the CDR3 is TGTGCCAGCAGTTACTTGGGACCCCCTAGGGAAAAACTGTTTTTT.

CDR3 sequence: CASSYRVYDSPLHF. The CDR3 DNA reads as TGTGCCAGCAGTTACCGCGTCTACGATTCACCCCTCCACTTT. The chain couples TRBV6-5 to TRBJ1-6; D unresolved. The V gene lost 2 bases and the J gene lost 8 bases, with 10 bases spanning the gap. The germline gives CDR1 MNHEY, CDR2 SVGAGI. The CDR3 consists of 14 residues.